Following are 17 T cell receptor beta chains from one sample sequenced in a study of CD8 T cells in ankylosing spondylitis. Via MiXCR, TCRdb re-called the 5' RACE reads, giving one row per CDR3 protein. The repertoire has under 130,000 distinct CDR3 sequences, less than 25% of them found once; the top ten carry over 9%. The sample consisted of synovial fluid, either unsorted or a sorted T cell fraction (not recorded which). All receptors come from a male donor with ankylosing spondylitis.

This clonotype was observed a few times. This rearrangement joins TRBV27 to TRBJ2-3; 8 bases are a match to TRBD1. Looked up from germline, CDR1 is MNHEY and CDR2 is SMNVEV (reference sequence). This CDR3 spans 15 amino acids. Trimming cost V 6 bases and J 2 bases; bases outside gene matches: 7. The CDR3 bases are TGTGCCAGCAGATCCGGGACAGGTCTCACAGATACGCAGTATTTT. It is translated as CASRSGTGLTDTQYF.

CDR3 region: CASSQEAVNYGYTF. DNA for the CDR3: TGTGCCAGCAGCCAAGAGGCCGTTAACTATGGCTACACCTTC. The chain couples TRBV14 to TRBJ1-2; D not certain. Trimming pared 0 bases from V and 1 base from J, leaving 6 bases between. Germline V gene lookup returns CDR1 SGHDN and CDR2 FVKESK. The CDR3 covers 14 residues.

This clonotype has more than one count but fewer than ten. CDR3 nucleotide sequence: TGTGCCAGCAGCAAAATAAGAGACACCCTAAAGCCCCAGCATTTT. Residues: CASSKIRDTLKPQHF. The V call is TRBV21-1, the J call TRBJ1-5. TRBV21-1 is noted as a pseudogene. CDR3 length: 15 residues.

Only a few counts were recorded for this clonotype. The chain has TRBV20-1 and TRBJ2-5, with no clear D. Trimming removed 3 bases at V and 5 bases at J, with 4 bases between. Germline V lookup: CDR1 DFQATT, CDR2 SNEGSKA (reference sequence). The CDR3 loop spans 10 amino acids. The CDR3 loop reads CSASSETQYF. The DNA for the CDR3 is TGCAGTGCTAGTTCGGAGACCCAGTACTTC.

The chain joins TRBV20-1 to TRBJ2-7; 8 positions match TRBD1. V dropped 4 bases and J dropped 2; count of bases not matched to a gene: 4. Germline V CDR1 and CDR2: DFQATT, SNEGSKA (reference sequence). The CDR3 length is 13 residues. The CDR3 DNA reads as TGCAGTGCTACCCGGACAGGGACCTACGAGCAGTACTTC. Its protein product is CSATRTGTYEQYF.

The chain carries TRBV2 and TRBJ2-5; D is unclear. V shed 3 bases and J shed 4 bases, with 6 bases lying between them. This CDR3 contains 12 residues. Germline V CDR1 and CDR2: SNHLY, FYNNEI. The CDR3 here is CASSEERETQYF. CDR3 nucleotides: TGTGCCAGCAGTGAGGAGAGAGAGACCCAGTACTTC.

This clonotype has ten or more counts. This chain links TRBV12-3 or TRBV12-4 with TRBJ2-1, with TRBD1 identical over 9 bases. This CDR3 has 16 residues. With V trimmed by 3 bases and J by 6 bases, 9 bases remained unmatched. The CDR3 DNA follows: TGTGCCAGCAGTTTTTGGGGACAGGGAGAGGCCAATGAGCAGTTCTTC. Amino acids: CASSFWGQGEANEQFF.

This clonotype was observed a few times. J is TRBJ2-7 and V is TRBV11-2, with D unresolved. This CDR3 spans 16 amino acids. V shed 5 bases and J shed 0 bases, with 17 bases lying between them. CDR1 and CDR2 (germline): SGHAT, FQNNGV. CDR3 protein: CASSPLTRLNSYEQYF. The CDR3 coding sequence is TGTGCCAGCAGCCCCCTTACGCGCCTAAACTCCTACGAGCAGTACTTC.

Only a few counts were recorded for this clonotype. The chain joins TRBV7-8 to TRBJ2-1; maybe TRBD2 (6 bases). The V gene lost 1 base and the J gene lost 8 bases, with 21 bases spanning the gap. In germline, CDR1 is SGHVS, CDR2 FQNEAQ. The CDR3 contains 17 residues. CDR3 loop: CASSLGGTGSPGDEQFF. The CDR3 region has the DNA TGTGCCAGCAGCTTAGGGGGGACCGGGAGCCCGGGGGATGAGCAGTTCTTC. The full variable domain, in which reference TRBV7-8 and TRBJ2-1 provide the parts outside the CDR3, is GAGVSQSPRYKVAKRGQDVALRCDPISGHVSLFWYQQALGQGPEFLTYFQNEAQLDKSGLPSDRFFAERPEGSVSTLKIQRTQQEDSAVYLCASSLGGTGSPGDEQFFGPGTRLTVL.

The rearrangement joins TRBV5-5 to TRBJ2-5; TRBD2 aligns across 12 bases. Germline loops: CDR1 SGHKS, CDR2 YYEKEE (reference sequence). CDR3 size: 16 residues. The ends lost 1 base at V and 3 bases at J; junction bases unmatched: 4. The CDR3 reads CASSLLLAGGEETQYF. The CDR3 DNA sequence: TGTGCCAGCAGCTTGTTACTAGCGGGAGGCGAAGAGACCCAGTACTTC. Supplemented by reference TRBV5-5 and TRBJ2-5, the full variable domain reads DAGVTQSPTHLIKTRGQQVTLRCSPISGHKSVSWYQQVLGQGPQFIFQYYEKEERGRGNFPDRFSARQFPNYSSELNVNALLLGDSALYLCASSLLLAGGEETQYFGPGTRLLVL.

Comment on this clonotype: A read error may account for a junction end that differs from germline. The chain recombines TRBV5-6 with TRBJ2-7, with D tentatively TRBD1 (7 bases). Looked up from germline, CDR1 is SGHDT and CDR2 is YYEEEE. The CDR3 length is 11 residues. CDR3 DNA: TGTGCCAGCAGCGCCAGGGGGAGGTTTCAATTC. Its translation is CASSARGRFQF. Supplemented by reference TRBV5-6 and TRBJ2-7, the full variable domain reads DAGVTQSPTHLIKTRGQQVTLRCSPKSGHDTVSWYQQALGQGPQFIFQYYEEEERQRGNFPDRFSGHQFPNYSSELNVNALLLGDSALYLCASSARGRFQFGPGTRLTVT.

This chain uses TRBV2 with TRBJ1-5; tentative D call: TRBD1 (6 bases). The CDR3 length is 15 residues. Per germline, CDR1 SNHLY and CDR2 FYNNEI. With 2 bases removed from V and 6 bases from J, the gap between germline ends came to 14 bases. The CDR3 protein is CASSERGGSGQPQHF. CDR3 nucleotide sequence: TGTGCCAGCAGTGAACGAGGGGGATCGGGTCAGCCCCAGCATTTT.

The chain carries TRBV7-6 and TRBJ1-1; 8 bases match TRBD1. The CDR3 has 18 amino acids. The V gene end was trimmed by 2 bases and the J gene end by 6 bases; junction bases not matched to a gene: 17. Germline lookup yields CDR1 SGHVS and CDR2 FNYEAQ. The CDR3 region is CASSLSNAGGGLSAEAFF. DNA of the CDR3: TGTGCCAGCAGCTTAAGTAATGCAGGGGGCGGATTGTCCGCTGAAGCTTTCTTT.

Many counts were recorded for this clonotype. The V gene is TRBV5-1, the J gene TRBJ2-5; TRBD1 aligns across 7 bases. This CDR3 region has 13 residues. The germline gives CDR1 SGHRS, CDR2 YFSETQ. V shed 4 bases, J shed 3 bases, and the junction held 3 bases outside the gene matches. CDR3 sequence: CASSPGQKETQYF. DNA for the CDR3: TGCGCCAGCAGCCCGGGACAGAAAGAGACCCAGTACTTC.

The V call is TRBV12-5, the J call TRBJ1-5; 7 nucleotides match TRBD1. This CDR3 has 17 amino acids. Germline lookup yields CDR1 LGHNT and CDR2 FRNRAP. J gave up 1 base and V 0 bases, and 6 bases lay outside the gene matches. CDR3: CASGLVQGERSNQPQHF. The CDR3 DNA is TGTGCTAGTGGTTTGGTGCAGGGGGAGAGGAGCAATCAGCCCCAGCATTTT.

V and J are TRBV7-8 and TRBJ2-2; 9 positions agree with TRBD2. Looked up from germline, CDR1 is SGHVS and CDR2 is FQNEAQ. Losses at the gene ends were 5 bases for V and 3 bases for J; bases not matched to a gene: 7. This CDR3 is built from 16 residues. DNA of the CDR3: TGTGCCAGCAGCCACGGAGCGGGAGGTCACACCGGGGAGCTGTTTTTT. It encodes CASSHGAGGHTGELFF.

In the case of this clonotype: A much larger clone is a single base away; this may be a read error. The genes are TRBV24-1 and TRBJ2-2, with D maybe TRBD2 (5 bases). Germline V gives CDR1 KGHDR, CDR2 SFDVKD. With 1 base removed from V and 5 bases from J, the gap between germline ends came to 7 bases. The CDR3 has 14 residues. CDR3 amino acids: CATSDFGETGELFF. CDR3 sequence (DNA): TGTGCCACCAGTGATTTCGGGGAAACCGGGGAGCTGTTTTTT.